This T cell receptor beta chain was recorded in a study of PD-1 blockade in mismatch repair-deficient tumors. Study overall: Patients had approximately 12 mismatch repair-deficient cancer types, all previously treated and progressing. Study results and caveats: Tumor-resident clones, often undetectable pretreatment in blood, expanded then contracted after pembrolizumab.

Mismatch repair deficiency was confirmed in all patients, by PCR or immunohistochemistry. TCR sequencing covered a few patients who responded to pembrolizumab. In the case of this clone: The antigen is unknown.

V lost 3 bases, J lost 7 bases, and 9 bases lay in between. The CDR3 is 13 residues long. Germline V gene data show CDR1 as PRHDT and CDR2 as FYEKMQ (reference sequence). The method was immunoSEQ multiplex PCR; TCRdb's version includes in-frame clones alone and lacks a portion of them. Here the sample spans just under 65,000 clones, 88% being singletons. This chain joins TRBV13 and TRBJ1-4; a possible D gene is TRBD1 (5 bases). Sequences were derived from peripheral blood, sampled 52 weeks after starting pembrolizumab. This TCR was recovered from an adult with mismatch repair-deficient cancer. The CDR3 DNA is TGTGCCAGCAGCTTGGGAAGGGGTGAAAAACTGTTTTTT. It specifies CASSLGRGEKLFF.